The 20 T cell receptor beta chains below were found in one sample sequenced in a study of shared clonotypes between healthy human individuals. The method was immunoSEQ multiplex PCR; TCRdb's version includes in-frame clones alone and lacks a portion of them. The sample has roughly 2 million clones; approximately 96% are singletons. The sequenced material came from naive CD4+ T cells sorted from blood. This sample's subset: CD45RA+ positively selected. The receptor source for this set is a man younger than 35 in good health.

CDR3 in DNA: TGTGCCTGGGCTACAGGGTCTAGGAACGAGCAGTACTTC. It yields the protein CAWATGSRNEQYF. V gene TRBV30 combines with J gene TRBJ2-7, with TRBD1 as a possible D gene (6 bases). Trimming took off 5 bases at V and 5 bases at J, with 16 bases between the two ends. The germline V gene encodes CDR1 GTSNPN and CDR2 SVGIG (reference sequence). This CDR3 spans 13 amino acids.

With respect to this clone: Other DNA sequences in the same sample also yield this CDR3. The V and J genes are TRBV4-2 and TRBJ1-6; no definite D call. The V gene lost 0 bases and the J gene lost 0 bases, with 9 bases spanning the gap. This CDR3 is built from 17 residues. Looked up from germline, CDR1 is LGHNA and CDR2 is YNFKEQ. The CDR3 DNA is TGTGCCAGCAGCCAAGAAATTGGAAGCTCCTATAATTCACCCCTCCACTTT. Encoded protein: CASSQEIGSSYNSPLHF.

DNA of the CDR3: TGCGCCAGCAGGGGGCTATCCGGGGAGCTGTTTTTT. As protein: CASRGLSGELFF. The chain uses TRBV10-1 and TRBJ2-2, with D maybe TRBD1 (5 bases). CDR1 is WNHNN and CDR2 is SYGVQD in the germline V gene (reference sequence). This CDR3 has 12 amino acids. V was pared by 6 bases and J by 6 bases, with 8 bases between.

This rearrangement joins TRBV6-5 to TRBJ2-5, with 8 bases matching TRBD1. The trim removed 6 bases at V and 5 bases at J, leaving 8 bases unmatched. Germline CDR1 is MNHEY and CDR2 is SVGAGI. The CDR3 is 14 amino acids. In DNA, the CDR3 is TGTGCCAGCAGCGGGACAGGCCGGGGGGAGACCCAGTACTTC. Translation: CASSGTGRGETQYF.

The J gene is TRBJ1-1, the V gene TRBV6-5; D uncertain. Per germline, CDR1 MNHEY and CDR2 SVGAGI. There are 13 residues in the CDR3. Trimming cost V 6 bases and J 0 bases, with 8 bases left between them. CDR3 bases: TGTGCCAGCAGCCTACAAGTGAACACTGAAGCTTTCTTT. Translated, it gives CASSLQVNTEAFF.

The rearrangement links TRBV5-4 to TRBJ2-3, with D perhaps matching TRBD1 or TRBD2 (6 bases each). CDR1 and CDR2 from the germline V gene are SGHNT and YYREEE (reference sequence). V was pared by 6 bases and J by 1 base, with 15 bases between. This CDR3 region has 15 residues. CDR3 amino acids: CASNQAGGGTDTQYF. CDR3 coding DNA: TGTGCCAGCAACCAGGCCGGGGGCGGCACAGATACGCAGTATTTT.

The chain employs TRBV2 and TRBJ2-7; D remains ambiguous. This CDR3 is built from 15 residues. V lost 6 bases, J lost 1 base, and 16 bases lay in between. The germline V gene has CDR1 SNHLY and CDR2 FYNNEI. The CDR3 is CASSDAQALSYEQYF. Here the CDR3 DNA reads TGTGCCAGCAGCGACGCTCAGGCCCTTTCCTACGAGCAGTACTTC.

The chain couples TRBV27 to TRBJ1-3, with TRBD1 identical over 8 bases. CDR1 is MNHEY, CDR2 SMNVEV, per germline (reference sequence). The V gene end was trimmed by 6 bases and the J gene end by 0 bases; junction bases not matched to a gene: 4. This CDR3 region has 15 residues. Here the CDR3 DNA reads TGTGCCAGCAGCAACAGGGGGGGCTCTGGAAACACCATATATTTT. Amino acid sequence: CASSNRGGSGNTIYF.

Concerning this clone itself: The sample holds other DNA sequences that translate to the same CDR3. V and J are TRBV6-1 and TRBJ1-5, with unresolved D. Germline values: CDR1 MNHNS, CDR2 SASEGT. The CDR3 totals 13 residues. The V end was cut by 3 bases, the J end by 2 bases, with 5 bases between. This chain's CDR3 is CASSDGGNQPQHF. In DNA, the CDR3 is TGTGCCAGCAGTGATGGGGGCAATCAGCCCCAGCATTTT.

This clone was seen a single time. The rearrangement joins TRBV18 to TRBJ1-6, with a tentative D call TRBD1 (5 bases). The length of the CDR3 is 16 residues. V lost 3 bases to trimming and J lost 3 bases, with 12 bases between them. Germline lookup yields CDR1 KGHSH and CDR2 LQKENI. The CDR3 loop reads CASSPRQKDYNSPLHF. The DNA for the CDR3 is TGTGCCAGCTCACCGAGACAGAAAGACTATAATTCACCCCTCCACTTT.

In this sample, this clone turned up once. The genes are TRBV6-5 and TRBJ1-3, with D unclear. The germline V gene encodes CDR1 MNHEY and CDR2 SVGAGI. The germline V and J ends were trimmed by 5 bases and 0 bases, with 11 bases remaining between them. This CDR3 is 15 amino acids long. The CDR3 nucleotides are TGTGCCAGCAGTCGGAGCGTGTCCTCTGGAAACACCATATATTTT. Protein: CASSRSVSSGNTIYF.

The chain employs TRBV5-6 and TRBJ2-1; D unresolved. V was trimmed by 4 bases and J by 9 bases, leaving 8 bases between them. From germline, CDR1 is SGHDT and CDR2 YYEEEE. The CDR3 is made up of 11 amino acids. CDR3 in DNA: TGTGCCAGCAGCCAAAGATCTGAGCAGTTCTTC. Its translation is CASSQRSEQFF.

CDR3 sequence reads: CASSGYYEQYF. The DNA for the CDR3 is TGTGCCAGCAGCGGGTACTACGAGCAGTACTTC. The chain links TRBV25-1 to TRBJ2-7, with D hard to call. Germline loops: CDR1 MGHDK, CDR2 SYGVNS. Trimming took off 6 bases at V and 3 bases at J, with 6 bases between the two ends. There are 11 residues in the CDR3.

CDR3 residues: CASRGWRLGTGELFF. DNA of the CDR3: TGTGCCAGCAGGGGGTGGCGGCTGGGCACCGGGGAGCTGTTTTTT. The V and J genes are TRBV6-1 and TRBJ2-2, with unresolved D. V shed 6 bases and J shed 4 bases, with 15 bases lying between them. The CDR3 runs 15 residues. Germline CDR1 and CDR2: MNHNS and SASEGT.

DNA of the CDR3: TGTGCCAGCAGTGAATTGGGGATGGAGACCCAGTACTTC. Translated: CASSELGMETQYF. The chain recombines TRBV25-1 with TRBJ2-5; D gene ambiguous. Germline V gene lookup returns CDR1 MGHDK and CDR2 SYGVNS. This CDR3 spans 13 amino acids. Between the trimmed V and J ends, which lost 1 base and 5 bases, there was a span of 8 bases. The entire variable domain, with the rest obtained from reference TRBV25-1 and TRBJ2-5, is as follows: EADIYQTPRYLVIGTGKKITLECSQTMGHDKMYWYQQDPGMELHLIHYSYGVNSTEKGDLSSESTVSRIRTEHFPLTLESARPSHTSQYLCASSELGMETQYFGPGTRLLVL.

The J gene is TRBJ2-3, the V gene TRBV11-2; TRBD2 matches at 7 bases. Per the germline V gene, CDR1 is SGHAT and CDR2 is FQNNGV. This CDR3 is built from 16 residues. The junction had 7 bases not matched to a gene; V was cut back by 1 base and J by 3 bases. CDR3 in DNA: TGTGCCAGCAGCTTAGTGACGGGGGGTTCGACAGATACGCAGTATTTT. Residues: CASSLVTGGSTDTQYF.

The gene calls are TRBV6-1 and TRBJ2-3; no firm D call. Germline CDR1 MNHNS, CDR2 SASEGT. V was cut by 7 bases and J by 3 bases, with 8 bases left in between. The CDR3 sequence is 12 residues long. The CDR3 sequence is CASTHTTDTQYF. The CDR3 bases are TGTGCCAGCACCCATACAACAGATACGCAGTATTTT.

This sequence joins TRBV10-3 and TRBJ1-2; no definite D call. V was clipped by 6 bases and J by 8 bases, with 16 bases between them. This CDR3 comprises 13 residues. The germline CDR1 and CDR2 sequences are ENHRY and SYGVKD. The CDR3 loop is CAISADTGRGYTF. CDR3 nucleotide sequence: TGTGCCATCAGCGCCGACACCGGTAGAGGCTACACCTTC.

The chain links TRBV6-6 to TRBJ2-7, with D perhaps matching TRBD1 (5 bases). Germline CDR1 reads MNHNY; CDR2 reads SVGAGI (reference sequence). CDR3 length: 14 residues. The V gene lost 1 base and the J gene lost 3 bases, with 10 bases spanning the gap. Here the CDR3 reads CASSYWQGNYEQYF. The CDR3 nucleotides are TGTGCCAGCAGTTACTGGCAGGGCAACTACGAGCAGTACTTC.

The chain couples TRBV5-1 to TRBJ2-5; D perhaps matches TRBD1 (6 bases). Trimming cost V 0 bases and J 9 bases, with 18 bases left between them. This CDR3 contains 15 residues. Germline CDR1 SGHRS, CDR2 YFSETQ. DNA of the CDR3: TGCGCCAGCAGCTTGGGGACCGGGGTCCCAGGGGCCCAGTACTTC. Protein: CASSLGTGVPGAQYF.